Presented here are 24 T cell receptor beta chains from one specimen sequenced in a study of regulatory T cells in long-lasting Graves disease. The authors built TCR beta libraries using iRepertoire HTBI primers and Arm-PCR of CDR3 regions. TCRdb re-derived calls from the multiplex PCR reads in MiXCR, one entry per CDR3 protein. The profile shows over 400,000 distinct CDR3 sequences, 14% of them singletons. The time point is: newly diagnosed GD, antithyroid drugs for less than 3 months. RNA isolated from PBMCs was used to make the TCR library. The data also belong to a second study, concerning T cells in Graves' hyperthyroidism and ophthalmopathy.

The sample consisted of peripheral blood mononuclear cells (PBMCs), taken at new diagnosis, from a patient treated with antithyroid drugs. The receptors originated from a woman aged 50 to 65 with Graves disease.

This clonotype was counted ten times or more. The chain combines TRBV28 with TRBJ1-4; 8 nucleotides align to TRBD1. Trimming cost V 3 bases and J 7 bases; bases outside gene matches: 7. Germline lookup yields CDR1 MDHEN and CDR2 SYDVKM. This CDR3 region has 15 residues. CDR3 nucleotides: TGTGCCAGCAGTTTGTCTTCAGGGGGCCCTGAAAAACTGTTTTTT. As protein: CASSLSSGGPEKLFF.

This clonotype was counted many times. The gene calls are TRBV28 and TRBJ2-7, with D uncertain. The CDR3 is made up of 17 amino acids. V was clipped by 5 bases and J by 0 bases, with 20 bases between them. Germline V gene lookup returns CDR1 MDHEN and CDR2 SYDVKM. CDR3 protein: CASSPLRYTVSSYEQYF. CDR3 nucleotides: TGTGCCAGCAGTCCACTGCGTTACACCGTAAGCTCCTACGAGCAGTACTTC.

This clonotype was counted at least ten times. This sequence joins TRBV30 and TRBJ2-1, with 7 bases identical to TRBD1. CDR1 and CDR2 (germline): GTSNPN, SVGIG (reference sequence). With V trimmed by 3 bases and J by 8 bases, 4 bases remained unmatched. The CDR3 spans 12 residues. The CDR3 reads CAWRRQGHEQFF. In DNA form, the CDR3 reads TGTGCCTGGAGAAGACAGGGTCATGAGCAGTTCTTC.

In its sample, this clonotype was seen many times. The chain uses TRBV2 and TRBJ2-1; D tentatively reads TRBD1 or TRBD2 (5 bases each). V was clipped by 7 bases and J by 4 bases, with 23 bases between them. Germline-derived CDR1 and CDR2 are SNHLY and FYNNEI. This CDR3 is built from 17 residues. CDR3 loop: CASNEGPGSRAYNEQFF. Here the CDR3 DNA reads TGTGCCAGCAACGAGGGGCCAGGGTCGCGGGCTTACAATGAGCAGTTCTTC.

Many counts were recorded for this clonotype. The CDR3 loop is CASRMDRARNTEAFF. Written as DNA, the CDR3 is TGTGCCAGCAGGATGGACAGGGCCAGGAACACTGAAGCTTTCTTT. The V and J genes are TRBV28 and TRBJ1-1; TRBD1 matches at 8 bases. The CDR3 loop spans 15 amino acids. The junction had 7 bases not matched to a gene; V was cut back by 6 bases and J by 1 base. Looked up from germline, CDR1 is MDHEN and CDR2 is SYDVKM. Drawing the rest from reference TRBV28 and TRBJ1-1, the complete variable domain is DVKVTQSSRYLVKRTGEKVFLECVQDMDHENMFWYRQDPGLGLRLIYFSYDVKMKEKGDIPEGYSVSREKKERFSLILESASTNQTSMYLCASRMDRARNTEAFFGQGTRLTVV.

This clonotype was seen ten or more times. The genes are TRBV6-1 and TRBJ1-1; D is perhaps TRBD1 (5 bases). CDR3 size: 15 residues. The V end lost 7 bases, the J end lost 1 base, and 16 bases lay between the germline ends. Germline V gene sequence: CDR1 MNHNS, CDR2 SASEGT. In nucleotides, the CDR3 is TGTGCCAGCATGTTCCGCGTCGGGGGGAACACTGAAGCTTTCTTT. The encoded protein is CASMFRVGGNTEAFF.

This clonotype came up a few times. The CDR3: CASSYRGTSGSRPGELFF. DNA for the CDR3: TGTGCCAGCAGTTACCGAGGGACTAGCGGGAGTAGGCCCGGGGAGCTGTTTTTT. The gene calls are TRBV6-9 and TRBJ2-2; 14 bases align to TRBD2. The V and J ends lost 3 bases and 6 bases, in that order; junction bases with no gene match: 9. The CDR3 has 18 residues. CDR1 and CDR2 (germline): MNHGY, SVAAGI.

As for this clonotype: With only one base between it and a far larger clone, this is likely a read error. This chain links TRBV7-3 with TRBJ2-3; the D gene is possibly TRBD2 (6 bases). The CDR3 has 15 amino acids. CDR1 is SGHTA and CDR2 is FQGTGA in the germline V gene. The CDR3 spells CASSSGTVSTVTQYF. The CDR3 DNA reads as TGTGCCAGCAGCTCCGGGACTGTTAGCACAGTTACGCAGTATTTT.

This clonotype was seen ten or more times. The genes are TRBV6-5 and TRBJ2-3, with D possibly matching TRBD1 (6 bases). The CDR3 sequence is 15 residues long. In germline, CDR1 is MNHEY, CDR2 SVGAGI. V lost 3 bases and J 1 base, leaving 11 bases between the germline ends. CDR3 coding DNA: TGTGCCAGCAGTTATTCTCACAGGGGCACAGATACGCAGTATTTT. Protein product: CASSYSHRGTDTQYF.

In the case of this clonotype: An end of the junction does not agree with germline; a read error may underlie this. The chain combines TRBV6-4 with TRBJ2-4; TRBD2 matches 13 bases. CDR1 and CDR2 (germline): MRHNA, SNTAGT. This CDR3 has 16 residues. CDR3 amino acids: CASSSPGLAGKNIQHF. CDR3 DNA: TGTGCCAGCAGTTCCCCGGGACTAGCGGGAAAAAACATTCAGCACTTC.

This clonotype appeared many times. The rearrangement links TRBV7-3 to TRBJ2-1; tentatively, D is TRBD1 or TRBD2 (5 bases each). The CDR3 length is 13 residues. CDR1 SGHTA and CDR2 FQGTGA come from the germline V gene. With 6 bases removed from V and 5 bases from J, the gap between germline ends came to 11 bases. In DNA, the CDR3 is TGTGCCAGCAGTCCGGGACGGAACAATGAGCAGTTCTTC. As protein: CASSPGRNNEQFF.

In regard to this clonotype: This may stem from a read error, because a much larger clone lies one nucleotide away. This CDR3 is CASSSRESQGVAVF. The CDR3 DNA reads TGCGCCAGCAGCTCGAGAGAGTCGCAGGGGGTAGCTGTCTTT. This chain joins TRBV5-1 and TRBJ1-1; 7 bases are shared with TRBD1. The CDR3 runs 14 residues. The V gene's germline CDR1 is SGHRS and CDR2 YFSETQ.

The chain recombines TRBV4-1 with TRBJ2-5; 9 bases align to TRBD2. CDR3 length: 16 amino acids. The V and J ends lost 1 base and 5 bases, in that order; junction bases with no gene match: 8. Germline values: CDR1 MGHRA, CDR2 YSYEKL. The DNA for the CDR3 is TGCGCCAGCAGCCAAGCTCGCGGGAGGGCCTCGGAGACCCAGTACTTC. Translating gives CASSQARGRASETQYF.

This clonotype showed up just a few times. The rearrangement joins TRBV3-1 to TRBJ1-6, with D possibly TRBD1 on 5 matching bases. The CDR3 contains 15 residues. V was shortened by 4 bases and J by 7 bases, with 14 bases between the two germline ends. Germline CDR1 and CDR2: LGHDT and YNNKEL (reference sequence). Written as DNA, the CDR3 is TGTGCCAGCAGCCCATCTGGGGGGGGAAATTCACCCCTCCACTTT. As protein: CASSPSGGGNSPLHF.

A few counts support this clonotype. As DNA, the CDR3 is TGCGCCAGCAGCCCGCTAGACAGTTCACTTGGCTACACCTTC. Amino acid sequence: CASSPLDSSLGYTF. The V gene is TRBV4-1, the J gene TRBJ1-2; D possibly corresponds to TRBD1 (5 bases). Between the trimmed V and J ends, which lost 4 bases and 7 bases, there was a span of 16 bases. Germline-derived CDR1 and CDR2 are MGHRA and YSYEKL. The CDR3 has 14 residues.

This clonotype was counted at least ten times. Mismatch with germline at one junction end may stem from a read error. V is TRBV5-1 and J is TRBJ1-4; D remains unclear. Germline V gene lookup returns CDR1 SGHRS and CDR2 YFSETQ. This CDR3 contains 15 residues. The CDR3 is CASSLNQATNEKLFF. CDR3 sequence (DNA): TGCGCCAGCAGCTTGAATCAGGCAACTAACGAAAAACTGTTTTTT.

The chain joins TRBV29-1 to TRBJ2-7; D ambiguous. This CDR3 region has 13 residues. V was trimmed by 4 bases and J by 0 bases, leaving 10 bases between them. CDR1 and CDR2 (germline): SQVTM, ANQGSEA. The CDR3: CSVVFTSSYEQYF. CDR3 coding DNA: TGCAGCGTTGTATTCACGAGCTCCTACGAGCAGTACTTC.

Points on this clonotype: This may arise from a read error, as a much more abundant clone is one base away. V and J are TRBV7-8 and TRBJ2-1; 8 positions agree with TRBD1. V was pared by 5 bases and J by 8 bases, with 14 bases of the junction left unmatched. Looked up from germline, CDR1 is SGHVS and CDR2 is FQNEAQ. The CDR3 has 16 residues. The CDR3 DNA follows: TGTGCCAGCAGCCCTCGGGCAGGGGGCATGAGAGATGAGCAGTTCTTC. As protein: CASSPRAGGMRDEQFF.

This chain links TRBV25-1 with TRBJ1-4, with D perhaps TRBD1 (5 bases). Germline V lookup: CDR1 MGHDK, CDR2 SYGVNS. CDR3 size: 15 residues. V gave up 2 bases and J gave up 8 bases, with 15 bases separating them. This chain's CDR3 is CASSEKSPKGEKLFF. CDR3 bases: TGTGCCAGCAGTGAAAAGTCTCCCAAGGGGGAAAAACTGTTTTTT.

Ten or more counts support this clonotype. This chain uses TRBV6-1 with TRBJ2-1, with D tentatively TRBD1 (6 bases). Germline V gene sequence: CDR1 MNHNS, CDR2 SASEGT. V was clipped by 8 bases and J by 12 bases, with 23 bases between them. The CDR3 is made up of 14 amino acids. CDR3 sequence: CASGVRTGLNWQFF. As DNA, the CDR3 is TGTGCCAGCGGAGTTAGAACAGGGCTAAATTGGCAGTTCTTC.

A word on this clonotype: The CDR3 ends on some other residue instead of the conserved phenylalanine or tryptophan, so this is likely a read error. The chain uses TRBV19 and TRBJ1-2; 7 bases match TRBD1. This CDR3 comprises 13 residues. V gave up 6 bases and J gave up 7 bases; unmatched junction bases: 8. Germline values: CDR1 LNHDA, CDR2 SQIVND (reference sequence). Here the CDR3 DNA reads TGTGCCAGTAGCCCTACAGGGGAACGTGGCTACACCCTC. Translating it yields CASSPTGERGYTL.

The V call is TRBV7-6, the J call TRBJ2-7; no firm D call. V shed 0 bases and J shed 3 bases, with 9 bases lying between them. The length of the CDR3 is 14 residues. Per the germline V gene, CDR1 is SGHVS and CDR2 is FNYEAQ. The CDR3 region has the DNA TGTGCCAGCAGCTTAGCGCTGGGCAACTACGAGCAGTACTTC. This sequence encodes CASSLALGNYEQYF. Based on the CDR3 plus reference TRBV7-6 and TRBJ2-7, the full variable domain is GAGVSQSPRYKVTKRGQDVALRCDPISGHVSLYWYRQALGQGPEFLTYFNYEAQQDKSGLPNDRFSAERPEGSISTLTIQRTEQRDSAMYRCASSLALGNYEQYFGPGTRLTVT.

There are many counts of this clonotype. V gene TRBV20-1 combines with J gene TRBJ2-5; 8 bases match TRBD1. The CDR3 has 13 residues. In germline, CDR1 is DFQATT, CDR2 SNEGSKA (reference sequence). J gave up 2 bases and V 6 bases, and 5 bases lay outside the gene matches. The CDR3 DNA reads TGCAGTGCGCACACAGGGGGGCAAGAGACCCAGTACTTC. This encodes CSAHTGGQETQYF.

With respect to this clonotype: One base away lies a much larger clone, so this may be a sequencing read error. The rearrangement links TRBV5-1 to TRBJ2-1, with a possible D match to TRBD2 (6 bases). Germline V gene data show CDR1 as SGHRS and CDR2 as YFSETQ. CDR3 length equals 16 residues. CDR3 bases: TGCGCCAGCAGCGGGGACTGGCCCGTGGCCATCAATGAGCAGTCCTTC. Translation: CASSGDWPVAINEQSF.